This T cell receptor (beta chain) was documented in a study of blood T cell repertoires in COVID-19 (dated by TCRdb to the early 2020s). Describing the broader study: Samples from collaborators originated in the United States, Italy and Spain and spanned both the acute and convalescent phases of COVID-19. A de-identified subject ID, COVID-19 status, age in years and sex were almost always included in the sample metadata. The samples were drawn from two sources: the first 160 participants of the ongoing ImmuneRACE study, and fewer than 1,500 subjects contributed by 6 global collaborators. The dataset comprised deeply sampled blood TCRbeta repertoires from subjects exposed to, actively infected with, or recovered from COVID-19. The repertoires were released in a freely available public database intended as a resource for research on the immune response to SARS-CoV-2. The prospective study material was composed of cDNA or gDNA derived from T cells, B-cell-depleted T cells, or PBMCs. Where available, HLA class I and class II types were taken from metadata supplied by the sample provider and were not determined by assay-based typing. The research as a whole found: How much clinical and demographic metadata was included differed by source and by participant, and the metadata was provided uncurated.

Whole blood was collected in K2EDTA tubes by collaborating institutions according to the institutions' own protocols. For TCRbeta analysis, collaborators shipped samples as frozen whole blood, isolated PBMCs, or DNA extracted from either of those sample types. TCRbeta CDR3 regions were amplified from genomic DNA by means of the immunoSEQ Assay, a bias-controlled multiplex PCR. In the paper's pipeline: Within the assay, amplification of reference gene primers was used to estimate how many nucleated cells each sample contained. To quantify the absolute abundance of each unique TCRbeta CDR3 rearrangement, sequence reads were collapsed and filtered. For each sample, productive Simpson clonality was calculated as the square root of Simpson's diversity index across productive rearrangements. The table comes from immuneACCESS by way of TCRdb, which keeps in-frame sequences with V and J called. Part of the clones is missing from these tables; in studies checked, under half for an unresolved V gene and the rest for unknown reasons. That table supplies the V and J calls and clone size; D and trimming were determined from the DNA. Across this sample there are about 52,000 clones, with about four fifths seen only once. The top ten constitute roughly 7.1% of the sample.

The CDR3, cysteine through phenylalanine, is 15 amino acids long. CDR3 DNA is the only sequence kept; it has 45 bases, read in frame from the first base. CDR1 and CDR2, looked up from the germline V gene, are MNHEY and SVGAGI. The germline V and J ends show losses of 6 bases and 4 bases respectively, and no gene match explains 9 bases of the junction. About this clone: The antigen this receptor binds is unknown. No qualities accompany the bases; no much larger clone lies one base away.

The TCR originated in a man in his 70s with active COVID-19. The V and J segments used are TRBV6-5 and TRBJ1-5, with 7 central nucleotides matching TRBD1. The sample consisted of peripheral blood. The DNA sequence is TGTGCCAGCAGACCCCTAGGGGGCCGGAATCAGCCCCAGCATTTT. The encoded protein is CASRPLGGRNQPQHF.